This paragraph reports one T cell receptor (beta chain). Methods used by the authors: How many nucleated cells were present was estimated from reference gene primer amplification. The table came from immunoSEQ multiplex PCR; TCRdb's copy has only in-frame clones and leaves some out. Clonal size and the V and J genes are those of that table, whereas D and trimming came from the DNA. The table includes about 210,000 clones, 92% detected once. The data derive from a study of blood T cell repertoires in COVID-19. Study at large: Samples taken during acute and convalescent COVID-19 were collected in the United States, Italy and Spain.

Germline V gives CDR1 SNHLY, CDR2 FYNNEI. This CDR3 has 15 amino acids. Germline trimming cut 6 bases from V and 7 bases from J; bases unmatched to any gene: 7. The chain couples TRBV2 to TRBJ2-1; 12 nucleotides agree with TRBD2. The sequencing sample was made of peripheral blood. The clonotype comes from a man aged 30 to 39 with acute or convalescent COVID-19. This CDR3 is CASRGGLAGLNEQFF. CDR3 nucleotide sequence: TGTGCCAGCAGAGGGGGACTAGCGGGTTTAAATGAGCAGTTCTTC.